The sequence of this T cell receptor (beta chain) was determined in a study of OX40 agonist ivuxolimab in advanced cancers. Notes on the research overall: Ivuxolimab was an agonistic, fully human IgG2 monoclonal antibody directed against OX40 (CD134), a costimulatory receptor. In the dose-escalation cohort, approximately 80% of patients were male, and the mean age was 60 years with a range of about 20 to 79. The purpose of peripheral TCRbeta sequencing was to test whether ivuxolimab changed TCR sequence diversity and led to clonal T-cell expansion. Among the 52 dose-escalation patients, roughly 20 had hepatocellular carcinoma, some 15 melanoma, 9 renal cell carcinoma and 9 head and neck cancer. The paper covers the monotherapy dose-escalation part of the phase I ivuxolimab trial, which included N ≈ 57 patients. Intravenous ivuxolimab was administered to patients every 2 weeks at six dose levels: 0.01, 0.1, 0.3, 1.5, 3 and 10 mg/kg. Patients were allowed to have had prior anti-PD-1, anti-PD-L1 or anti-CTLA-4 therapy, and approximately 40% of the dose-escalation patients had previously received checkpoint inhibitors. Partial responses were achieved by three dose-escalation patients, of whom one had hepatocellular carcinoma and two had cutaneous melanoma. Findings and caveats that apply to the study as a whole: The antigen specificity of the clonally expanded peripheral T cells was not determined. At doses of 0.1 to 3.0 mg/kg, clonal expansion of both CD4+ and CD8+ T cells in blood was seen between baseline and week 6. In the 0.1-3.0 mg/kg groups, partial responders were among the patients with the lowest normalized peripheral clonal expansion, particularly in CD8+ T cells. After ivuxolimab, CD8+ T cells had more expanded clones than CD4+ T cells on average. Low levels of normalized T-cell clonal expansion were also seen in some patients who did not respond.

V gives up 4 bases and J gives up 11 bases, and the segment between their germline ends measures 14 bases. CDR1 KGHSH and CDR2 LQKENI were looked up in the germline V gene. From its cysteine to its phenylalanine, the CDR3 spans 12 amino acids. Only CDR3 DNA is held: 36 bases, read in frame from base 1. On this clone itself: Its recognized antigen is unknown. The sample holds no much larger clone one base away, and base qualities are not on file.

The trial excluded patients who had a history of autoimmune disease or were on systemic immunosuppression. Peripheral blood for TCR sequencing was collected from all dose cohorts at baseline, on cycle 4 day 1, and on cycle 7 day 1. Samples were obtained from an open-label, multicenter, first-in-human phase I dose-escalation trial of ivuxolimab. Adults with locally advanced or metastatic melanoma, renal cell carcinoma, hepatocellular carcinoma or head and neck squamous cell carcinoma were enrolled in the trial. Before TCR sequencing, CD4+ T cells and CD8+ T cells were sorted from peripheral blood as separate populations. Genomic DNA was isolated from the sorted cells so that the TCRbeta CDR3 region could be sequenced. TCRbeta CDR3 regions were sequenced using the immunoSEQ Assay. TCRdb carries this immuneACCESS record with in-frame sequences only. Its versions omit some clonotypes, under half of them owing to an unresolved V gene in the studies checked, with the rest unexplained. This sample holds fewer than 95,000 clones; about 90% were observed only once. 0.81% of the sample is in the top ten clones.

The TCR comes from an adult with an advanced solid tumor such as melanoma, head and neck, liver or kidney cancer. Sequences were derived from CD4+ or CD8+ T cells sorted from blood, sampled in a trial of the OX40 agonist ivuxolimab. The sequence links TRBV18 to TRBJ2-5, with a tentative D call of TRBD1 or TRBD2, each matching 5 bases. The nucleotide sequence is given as TGTGCCAGCTCACTAGGGGACGGAGAGCAGTACTTC. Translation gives CASSLGDGEQYF.